This T cell receptor (beta chain) was observed in a study of T-cell memory formation after mild COVID-19. Study-wide background: Largely donor-specific TCR clusters were found. The study, taken as a whole, reports: CD4+ clones that contracted lay mainly in CM and EM; CD8+ ones lay in EMRA. The authors did not confirm SARS-CoV-2 specificity of second-wave clones peaking day 37.

To note about this clonotype: Its matching antigen is unknown.

TCRdb called the 5' RACE reads again in MiXCR, with one record for every CDR3 protein. The sample has 450,000 to 650,000 distinct CDR3 sequences, about a fifth seen once. CDR3 length: 16 residues. V was clipped by 0 bases and J by 2 bases, with 14 bases between them. Germline V gives CDR1 SEHNR, CDR2 FQNEAQ (reference sequence). The chain links TRBV7-9 to TRBJ2-7; D remains unclear. This receptor was taken from an adult woman who had mild COVID-19 (a few samples of this study predate the infection). Cell type and time point are not known. The specimen sequenced was PBMCs or a T cell subset sorted from them (not recorded which). The CDR3 spells CASSLAPRSPTYEQYF. The CDR3 nucleotides read TGTGCCAGCAGCTTAGCCCCTCGGAGCCCCACCTACGAGCAGTACTTC.